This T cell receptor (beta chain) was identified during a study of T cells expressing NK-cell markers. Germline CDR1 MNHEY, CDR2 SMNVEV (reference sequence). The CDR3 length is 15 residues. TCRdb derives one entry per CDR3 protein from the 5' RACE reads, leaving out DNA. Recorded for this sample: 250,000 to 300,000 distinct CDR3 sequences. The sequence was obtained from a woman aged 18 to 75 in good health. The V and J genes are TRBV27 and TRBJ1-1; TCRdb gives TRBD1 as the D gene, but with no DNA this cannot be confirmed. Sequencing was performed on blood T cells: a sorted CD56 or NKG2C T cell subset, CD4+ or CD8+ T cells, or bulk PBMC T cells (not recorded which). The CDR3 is CASSSTPPGQYKAFF.